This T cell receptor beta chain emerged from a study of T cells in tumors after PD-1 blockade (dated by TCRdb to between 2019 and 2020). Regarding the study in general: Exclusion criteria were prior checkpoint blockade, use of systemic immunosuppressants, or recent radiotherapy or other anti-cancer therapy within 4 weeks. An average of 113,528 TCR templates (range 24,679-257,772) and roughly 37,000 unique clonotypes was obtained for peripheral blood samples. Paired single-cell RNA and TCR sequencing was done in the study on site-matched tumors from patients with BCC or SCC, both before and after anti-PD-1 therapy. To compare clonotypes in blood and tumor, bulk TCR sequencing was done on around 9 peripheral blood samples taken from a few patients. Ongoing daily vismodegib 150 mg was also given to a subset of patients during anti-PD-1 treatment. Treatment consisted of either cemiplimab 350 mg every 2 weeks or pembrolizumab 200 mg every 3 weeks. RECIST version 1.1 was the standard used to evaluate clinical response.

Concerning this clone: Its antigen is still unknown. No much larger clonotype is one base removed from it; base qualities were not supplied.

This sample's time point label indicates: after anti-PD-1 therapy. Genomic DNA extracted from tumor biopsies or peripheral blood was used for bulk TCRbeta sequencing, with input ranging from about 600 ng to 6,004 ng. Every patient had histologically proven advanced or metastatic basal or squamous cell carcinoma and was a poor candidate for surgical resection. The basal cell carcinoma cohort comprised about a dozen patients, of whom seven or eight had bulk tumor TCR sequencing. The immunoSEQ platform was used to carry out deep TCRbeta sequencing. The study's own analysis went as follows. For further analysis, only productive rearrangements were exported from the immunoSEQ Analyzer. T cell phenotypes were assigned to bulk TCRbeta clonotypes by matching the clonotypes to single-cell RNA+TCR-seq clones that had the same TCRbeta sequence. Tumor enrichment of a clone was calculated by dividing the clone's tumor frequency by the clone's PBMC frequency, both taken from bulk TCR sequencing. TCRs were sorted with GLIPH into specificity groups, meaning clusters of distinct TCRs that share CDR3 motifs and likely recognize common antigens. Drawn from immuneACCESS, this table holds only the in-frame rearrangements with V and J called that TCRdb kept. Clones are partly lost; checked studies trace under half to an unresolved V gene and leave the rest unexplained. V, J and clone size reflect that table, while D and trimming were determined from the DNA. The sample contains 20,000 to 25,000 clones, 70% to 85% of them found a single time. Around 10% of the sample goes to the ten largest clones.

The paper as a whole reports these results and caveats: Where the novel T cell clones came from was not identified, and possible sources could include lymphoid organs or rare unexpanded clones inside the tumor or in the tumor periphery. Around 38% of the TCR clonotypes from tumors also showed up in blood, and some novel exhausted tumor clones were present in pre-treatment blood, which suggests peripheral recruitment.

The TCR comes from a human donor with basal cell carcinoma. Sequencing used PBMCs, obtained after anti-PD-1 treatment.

The DNA is as follows: TGTGCCAGCAGAGAGCAGGGGGGGAGGAATGAAAAACTGTTTTTT. Its amino acids are CASREQGGRNEKLFF. The V and J genes are TRBV6-5 and TRBJ1-4, with 7 central nucleotides matching TRBD1. Germline trimming amounts to 6 bases on V and 5 bases on J, with 9 as the count of junction bases outside the gene matches. CDR1 and CDR2, looked up from the germline V gene, are MNHEY and SVGAGI. Its CDR3 holds 15 amino acids, cysteine through phenylalanine. CDR3 DNA is the only sequence kept; it has 45 bases, read in frame from the first base.